This entry lists 9 T cell receptor beta chains sequenced from one sample in a study of CD8 T cells in Susac syndrome (dated by TCRdb to between 2018 and 2021). Libraries came from the immunoSEQ multiplex PCR assay. RNA was extracted with the RNeasy kit and roughly 0.5 to 1 ug was reverse transcribed using random hexamers. TCRdb applied fastp at Q25 and MiXCR to the public reads, then kept only in-frame beta chains. One record per CDR3 amino acid sequence lists the most common genes and DNA. The sample includes around 150,000 distinct CDR3 sequences, with about 95% observed a single time. The ten largest clonotypes hold around 0.14% of the sample. Sequenced: CD4+ T cells from PBMCs. These receptors all stem from a human donor in good health.

The V call is TRBV5-4, the J call TRBJ2-1; possible D gene TRBD1, 6 bases. The CDR3 consists of 14 residues. Germline V gene lookup returns CDR1 SGHNT and CDR2 YYREEE (reference sequence). V gave up 0 bases and J gave up 8 bases, with 12 bases separating them. Here the CDR3 reads CASSLVGGGDEQFF. The CDR3 DNA reads as TGTGCCAGCAGCTTGGTTGGGGGCGGCGATGAGCAGTTCTTC.

Here the CDR3 reads CSVEPGPPTDTQYF. CDR3 DNA: TGCAGCGTTGAACCTGGGCCGCCCACAGATACGCAGTATTTT. This sequence joins TRBV29-1 and TRBJ2-3; D not resolved. Trimming pared 2 bases from V and 2 bases from J, leaving 11 bases between. CDR1 and CDR2 (germline): SQVTM, ANQGSEA. CDR3 length: 14 amino acids.

The V and J genes are TRBV20-1 and TRBJ2-3; 10 nucleotides line up with TRBD2. The CDR3 consists of 16 residues. With 1 base clipped from V and 1 base from J, the junction kept 5 bases outside the gene matches. The V gene's germline CDR1 is DFQATT and CDR2 SNEGSKA (reference sequence). The CDR3, as DNA: TGCAGTGCTAGAGTGGCTAGCGGGGGACGCACAGATACGCAGTATTTT. It specifies CSARVASGGRTDTQYF.

V gene TRBV3-1 combines with J gene TRBJ1-2; D may be TRBD1 (5 bases). Looked up from germline, CDR1 is LGHDT and CDR2 is YNNKEL (reference sequence). V was pared by 5 bases and J by 7 bases, with 11 bases between. This CDR3 has 12 residues. The CDR3 here is CASSLLRVGYTF. The CDR3 DNA reads as TGTGCCAGCAGCTTACTCAGGGTTGGCTACACCTTC.

This chain links TRBV3-1 with TRBJ2-5; D not resolved. CDR3 length: 15 residues. The germline gives CDR1 LGHDT, CDR2 YNNKEL (reference sequence). The V and J ends lost 5 bases and 5 bases respectively, with 18 bases between them. For the CDR3, the DNA is TGTGCCAGCAGCATTCAACCCTCCTTGGGGGAGACCCAGTACTTC. Protein sequence: CASSIQPSLGETQYF.

The chain couples TRBV2 to TRBJ1-1; D unresolved. The CDR3 runs to 11 residues. Trimming stripped 7 bases from V and 0 bases from J, with 3 bases between. The germline V gene has CDR1 SNHLY and CDR2 FYNNEI. The CDR3 here is CASILNTEAFF. The CDR3 coding sequence is TGTGCCAGCATCCTGAACACTGAAGCTTTCTTT.

This sequence joins TRBV20-1 and TRBJ2-2; D perhaps matches TRBD2 (6 bases). The CDR3 is 11 amino acids. CDR1 and CDR2 (germline): DFQATT, SNEGSKA (reference sequence). V was clipped by 3 bases and J by 13 bases, with 12 bases between them. The CDR3 loop is CSARGGLGLFF. CDR3 nucleotides: TGCAGTGCTAGGGGAGGCCTAGGGCTGTTTTTT.

This chain uses TRBV4-3 with TRBJ2-3; 8 positions agree with TRBD2. The CDR3 is 15 amino acids. Unmatched junction bases numbered 7, after V lost 4 bases and J lost 4 bases. The germline V gene encodes CDR1 LGHNA and CDR2 YSLEER. The CDR3 DNA reads as TGCGCCAGCAGCCCGGGACTAGGGCAGGCAGATACGCAGTATTTT. Its protein product is CASSPGLGQADTQYF.

CDR3 nucleotides: TGCAGTGCTAGAGTGAGGGTAAACACAGATACGCAGTATTTT. The encoded protein is CSARVRVNTDTQYF. The rearrangement uses TRBV20-1 and TRBJ2-3, with D possibly TRBD2 on 5 matching bases. V gave up 1 base and J gave up 2 bases, with 10 bases separating them. Germline assignment: CDR1 DFQATT and CDR2 SNEGSKA (reference sequence). The CDR3 length is 14 residues.